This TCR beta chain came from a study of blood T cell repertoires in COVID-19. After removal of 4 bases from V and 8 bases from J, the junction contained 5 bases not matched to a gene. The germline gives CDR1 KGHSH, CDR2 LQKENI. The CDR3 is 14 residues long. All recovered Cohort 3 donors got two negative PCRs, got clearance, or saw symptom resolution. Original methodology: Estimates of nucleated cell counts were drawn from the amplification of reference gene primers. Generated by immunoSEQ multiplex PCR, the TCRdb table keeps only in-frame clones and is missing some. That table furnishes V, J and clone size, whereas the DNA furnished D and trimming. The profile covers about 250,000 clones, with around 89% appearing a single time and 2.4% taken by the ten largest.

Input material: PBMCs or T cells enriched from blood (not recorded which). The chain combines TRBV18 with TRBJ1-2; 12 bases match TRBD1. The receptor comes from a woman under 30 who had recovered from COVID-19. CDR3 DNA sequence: TGTGCCAGCTCACGGGGACAGGGGGCGCAGGGCTACACCTTC. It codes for CASSRGQGAQGYTF.